A selection of T cell receptor beta chains follows, all from one sample in a study of shared clonotypes between healthy human individuals. The assay was immunoSEQ multiplex PCR, and TCRdb's table has in-frame clones only and misses some. Of about 610,000 clones listed, roughly 97% are singletons. The material sequenced was naive CD4+ T cells sorted from blood. The source of these receptors is a woman younger than 45 in good health. Each CDR3 is given with its conserved first and last residue. Fields, in order: D gene, V gene, CDR3 length, J gene, clone size, CDR3 DNA, CDR3 protein. A D gene is named only where the DNA matches it firmly. Expanded clones are given a class, and other clones once, few, many or no size at all.

>NA|TRBV6-1|14|TRBJ1-1|NA
TGTGCCAGCAGTGAAGTGGACGGGAACACTGAAGCTTTCTTT
CASSEVDGNTEAFF
>NA|TRBV6-1|15|TRBJ1-5|NA
TGTGCCAGCAGTGAAGCCCGGGGGAGCAATCAGCCCCAGCATTTT
CASSEARGSNQPQHF
>NA|TRBV28|11|TRBJ1-2|few
TGTGCCAGCTACCAAAGGTCTGGCTACACCTTC
CASYQRSGYTF
>NA|TRBV28|15|TRBJ2-5|NA
TGTGCCAGCAGTTTCGTCCGGACAGCCCAAGAGACCCAGTACTTC
CASSFVRTAQETQYF
>NA|TRBV20-1|11|TRBJ2-3|NA
TGCAGTGCCAGAGGGCCCGATACGCAGTATTTT
CSARGPDTQYF
>NA|TRBV19|15|TRBJ2-3|NA
TGTGCCAGTAGCCGGGCCCCTTCGGTGGCAGATACGCAGTATTTT
CASSRAPSVADTQYF
>NA|TRBV5-1|13|TRBJ2-5|NA
TGCGCCAGCAGCTTGGCTGGAGGAGAGACCCAGTACTTC
CASSLAGGETQYF
>TRBD1|TRBV7-9|14|TRBJ1-4|NA
TGTGCCAGCAGCGACGGACAGGGCGGTGAAAAACTGTTTTTT
CASSDGQGGEKLFF
>TRBD1|TRBV10-3|14|TRBJ2-7|NA
TGTGCCATCAGTGATGCCAAGGGGGCTCACGAGCAGTACTTC
CAISDAKGAHEQYF
>TRBD2|TRBV28|18|TRBJ2-1|NA
TGTGCCAGCAGTAAACTGGGGGTAGCTAGCGGGAGATACAATGAGCAGTTCTTC
CASSKLGVASGRYNEQFF
>NA|TRBV15|16|TRBJ2-3|NA
TGTGCCACCAGGAGGAGATTGGGACCGGACCAGTATACGCAGTATTTT
CATRRRLGPDQYTQYF
>NA|TRBV25-1|13|TRBJ2-7|NA
TGTGCCAGCAAACAGACAGGATCGAACGAGCAGTACTTC
CASKQTGSNEQYF
>NA|TRBV5-4|14|TRBJ2-3|NA
TGTGCCAGCAGCTTTCGTAGTACTCCAGATACGCAGTATTTT
CASSFRSTPDTQYF
>TRBD2|TRBV4-1|18|TRBJ2-3|once
TGCGCCAGCAGCCAAGATACTTCCCGGGGGACTAGCGGAAATACGCAGTATTTT
CASSQDTSRGTSGNTQYF
>TRBD2|TRBV19|16|TRBJ2-2|NA
TGTGCCAGTAGTATTTTAGGGACTAGAAGCACCGGGGAGCTGTTTTTT
CASSILGTRSTGELFF
>NA|TRBV28|14|TRBJ2-4|NA
TGTGCCAGCAGTTACCGGCTAGCCAAAAACATTCAGTACTTC
CASSYRLAKNIQYF
>NA|TRBV6-5|14|TRBJ2-3|NA
TGTGCCAGCACCCAGGGTATGGGCACAGATACGCAGTATTTT
CASTQGMGTDTQYF
>NA|TRBV9|14|TRBJ1-6|NA
TGTGCCAGCAGCGTAGAAGCGGAGAATTCACCCCTCCACTTT
CASSVEAENSPLHF
>NA|TRBV6-1|13|TRBJ1-5|NA
TGTGCCAGCAGTGAACAGGGAGATCAGCCCCAGCATTTT
CASSEQGDQPQHF
>TRBD2|TRBV5-1|15|TRBJ2-3|NA
TGCGCCAGCAGCTTAGCGGGAGGGCCAGGGGATACGCAGTATTTT
CASSLAGGPGDTQYF
>NA|TRBV6-6|14|TRBJ1-1|NA
TGTGCCAGCAGTTTCCTCGGACAGACCAATGAAGCTTTCTTT
CASSFLGQTNEAFF
>NA|TRBV28|15|TRBJ2-7|NA
TGTGCCAGCAGTCCCCAGTGGGCAAGTCCCTACGAGCAGTACTTC
CASSPQWASPYEQYF
>TRBD2|TRBV4-2|17|TRBJ2-3|NA
TGTGCCAGCAGCCCCTGGAGGAGCGGGACCACCACAGATACGCAGTATTTT
CASSPWRSGTTTDTQYF
>NA|TRBV5-1|14|TRBJ2-7|NA
TGCGCCAGCAGCTTCGCACTAGCCGTAGACGAGCAGTACTTC
CASSFALAVDEQYF
>TRBD1|TRBV10-3|14|TRBJ2-3|NA
TGTGCCATCAGTGGACAGGGTAGCACAGATACGCAGTATTTT
CAISGQGSTDTQYF
>TRBD1|TRBV9|17|TRBJ1-3|NA
TGTGCCAGCAGCGTAGACCAAGGACAGGGGTTGGGAAACACCATATATTTT
CASSVDQGQGLGNTIYF
>NA|TRBV5-1|14|TRBJ2-5|NA
TGCGCCAGCAGCCCACGGGTCGCCGTAGAGACCCAGTACTTC
CASSPRVAVETQYF
>NA|TRBV28|12|TRBJ2-1|NA
TGTGCCAGCAGTTTTAATGAGCCTCGAAAGTTCTTC
CASSFNEPRKFF
>NA|TRBV19|15|TRBJ2-3|NA
TGTGCCAGTAGTATTAAATACAGGCACACAGATACGCAGTATTTT
CASSIKYRHTDTQYF
>TRBD2|TRBV5-5|16|TRBJ2-6|NA
TGTGCCAGCAGCTTAGCGGGAGGTATTGGGGCCAACGTCCTGACTTTC
CASSLAGGIGANVLTF
>NA|TRBV15|17|TRBJ2-7|NA
TGTGCCACCAGCATCACACCCAATGCGGGCCTTTCCTACGAGCAGTACTTC
CATSITPNAGLSYEQYF
>NA|TRBV11-2|14|TRBJ2-1|NA
TGTGCCAGCAGGGCTCTTCGCTCCTACAATGAGCAGTTCTTC
CASRALRSYNEQFF
>NA|TRBV29-1|14|TRBJ1-1|NA
TGCAGCGTGCTCCCCTTCGGGCTGAACACTGAAGCTTTCTTT
CSVLPFGLNTEAFF
>TRBD1|TRBV19|18|TRBJ1-5|NA
TGTGCCAGTAGTATAGGTAAACAGGGGGCGGCAAGCAATCAGCCCCAGCATTTT
CASSIGKQGAASNQPQHF
>TRBD1|TRBV5-4|17|TRBJ1-2|once
TGTGCCAGCAGCAAGCCCGGGACAGGGGGCTCTTTTTATGGCTACACCTTC
CASSKPGTGGSFYGYTF
>NA|TRBV27|13|TRBJ1-4|NA
TGTGCCAGCAGTACAAATGGTGGCTTAGGACTGTTTTTT
CASSTNGGLGLFF
>TRBD2|TRBV4-1|18|TRBJ2-2|NA
TGCGCCAGCAGCCCCCGACTAGCGGGAGGGCGGCTTCACTGGGAGCTGTTTTTT
CASSPRLAGGRLHWELFF
>NA|TRBV28|14|TRBJ2-1|NA
TGTGCCTCCCTGGCAATGCATACCGACAATGAGCAGTTCTTC
CASLAMHTDNEQFF
>NA|TRBV4-1|14|TRBJ1-5|NA
TGCGCCAGCAGCCAAGGGGGGGGCAGGCAGCCCCAGCATTTT
CASSQGGGRQPQHF
>NA|TRBV5-8|17|TRBJ1-5|NA
TGTGCCAGCAGCTTGGCCGGAGGGTCCGGGCGCAATCAGCCCCAGCATTTT
CASSLAGGSGRNQPQHF
>NA|TRBV28|11|TRBJ1-1|NA
TGTGCCAGCTCGGGGCCTGTTGAAGCTTTCTTT
CASSGPVEAFF
>NA|TRBV13|12|TRBJ1-1|NA
TGTGCCAGCAGCTCCCGGGAGACTGAAGCTTTCTTT
CASSSRETEAFF
>NA|TRBV2|11|TRBJ1-1|NA
TGTGCCAGCACTTTTCCGACTGAAGCTTTCTTT
CASTFPTEAFF
>TRBD1|TRBV19|14|TRBJ1-2|NA
TGTGCCAGCGTACCCGCACAGGGGAGGGCTGGCTACACCTTC
CASVPAQGRAGYTF
>NA|TRBV29-1|12|TRBJ2-5|NA
TGCAGCGTTGAAAGTCAGGGGGAGACCCAGTACTTC
CSVESQGETQYF